One and the same sample provided the 25 T cell receptor beta chains below, sequenced in a study of T cell responses to AZD1222 COVID-19 vaccine (dated by TCRdb to the early 2020s). This sample's time point label indicates: about 28 days (+/-7) after the second vaccine dose. Libraries were prepared through the immunoSEQ multiplex PCR assay. Drawn from immuneACCESS, this table holds only the in-frame rearrangements with V and J called that TCRdb kept. Clones are partly lost; checked studies trace under half to an unresolved V gene and leave the rest unexplained. The sample contains 90,000 to 120,000 clones, about nine tenths of them found a single time. The ten largest clones represent roughly 8.7% of the sample. This material consisted of peripheral blood, taken 28 days after the second AZD1222 dose. These receptors originate from an adult who received the AZD1222 COVID-19 vaccine.

V is TRBV10-3 and J is TRBJ2-2; possibly TRBD2 for D (5 bases). The CDR3 is made up of 13 amino acids. Germline assignment: CDR1 ENHRY and CDR2 SYGVKD. Deletions cut 2 bases from V and 4 bases from J, with 5 bases between. This chain's CDR3 is CAISEGSTGELFF. The CDR3 nucleotides are TGTGCCATCAGTGAGGGGAGCACCGGGGAGCTGTTTTTT.

The chain joins TRBV6-2 or TRBV6-3 to TRBJ2-1, with 9 bases matching TRBD2. The CDR3 sequence is 15 residues long. V lost 2 bases, J lost 7 bases, and 6 bases stayed unmatched. CDR1 is MNHEY, CDR2 SVGEGT, per germline. This chain's CDR3 is CASSYQAGGGNEQFF. In DNA, the CDR3 is TGTGCCAGCAGTTACCAAGCGGGAGGAGGGAATGAGCAGTTCTTC.

A single count supports this clone. The V and J genes are TRBV6-1 and TRBJ1-1; D gene ambiguous. The CDR3 has 15 residues. The germline V gene encodes CDR1 MNHNS and CDR2 SASEGT. Trimming stripped 2 bases from V and 5 bases from J, with 15 bases between. CDR3 DNA sequence: TGTGCCAGCAGTGAATTCCCGAGCCCGATGACTGAAGCTTTCTTT. This gives the protein CASSEFPSPMTEAFF.

The rearrangement uses TRBV2 and TRBJ1-1, with D unresolved. CDR3 length: 15 amino acids. The germline V gene encodes CDR1 SNHLY and CDR2 FYNNEI. The V end lost 1 base, the J end lost 0 bases, and 9 bases lay between the germline ends. Written as DNA, the CDR3 is TGTGCCAGCAGTGAAGGCTCAGGAATGAACACTGAAGCTTTCTTT. It is translated as CASSEGSGMNTEAFF.

This clone is medium-sized within its sample. This chain connects TRBV7-9 to TRBJ1-2, with a possible D match to TRBD1 (5 bases). V was cut by 2 bases and J by 7 bases, with 14 bases left in between. The CDR3 spans 14 residues. The germline V gene encodes CDR1 SEHNR and CDR2 FQNEAQ (reference sequence). The CDR3 spells CASSLSAGIGGYTF. CDR3 DNA sequence: TGTGCCAGCAGCTTATCCGCAGGGATTGGTGGCTACACCTTC.

V and J are TRBV19 and TRBJ1-2; D gene unclear. The germline V and J ends were trimmed by 3 bases and 5 bases, with 4 bases remaining between them. Germline lookup yields CDR1 LNHDA and CDR2 SQIVND (reference sequence). CDR3 size: 11 residues. DNA of the CDR3: TGTGCCAGTAGTATCGGGTATGGCTACACCTTC. This gives the protein CASSIGYGYTF.

The V and J genes are TRBV5-1 and TRBJ1-1, with TRBD1 identical over 7 bases. The CDR3 loop spans 13 amino acids. CDR1 is SGHRS, CDR2 YFSETQ, per germline. The junction had 3 bases not matched to a gene; V was cut back by 4 bases and J by 3 bases. The CDR3: CASSPDRDTEAFF. The CDR3 DNA reads as TGCGCCAGCAGCCCCGACAGGGACACTGAAGCTTTCTTT.

V is TRBV3-1 (or the pseudogene TRBV3-2) and J is TRBJ1-2; perhaps TRBD1 as D (5 bases). Trimming took 3 bases from V and 7 from J, leaving 12 bases between them. This CDR3 is built from 13 residues. Germline CDR1 is LGHDT and CDR2 is YNNKEL (reference sequence). The CDR3 region is CASSQDRRGGYTF. CDR3 DNA sequence: TGTGCCAGCAGCCAGGACCGGAGGGGTGGCTACACCTTC.

V usage is TRBV5-1 and J usage is TRBJ2-1; 9 nucleotides line up with TRBD1. This CDR3 contains 15 residues. Germline lookup yields CDR1 SGHRS and CDR2 YFSETQ. J was trimmed by 2 bases and V by 4 bases; bases with no gene match: 4. In DNA, the CDR3 is TGCGCCAGCAGCGAAGGGACAGGGACCTACAATGAGCAGTTCTTC. Amino acids: CASSEGTGTYNEQFF. The full variable domain, with the rest looked up from reference TRBV5-1 and TRBJ2-1, is KAGVTQTPRYLIKTRGQQVTLSCSPISGHRSVSWYQQTPGQGLQFLFEYFSETQRNKGNFPGRFSGRQFSNSRSEMNVSTLELGDSALYLCASSEGTGTYNEQFFGPGTRLTVL.

The V gene is TRBV5-1, the J gene TRBJ1-2; D remains ambiguous. V dropped 4 bases and J dropped 6 bases, with 16 bases sitting between them. The CDR3 has 14 residues. CDR1 and CDR2 (germline): SGHRS, YFSETQ. The CDR3 reads CASSIGLPSDGYTF. The CDR3 bases are TGCGCCAGCAGCATAGGCCTACCCAGCGATGGCTACACCTTC.

V gene TRBV5-6 combines with J gene TRBJ2-3; no clear D gene. Germline V lookup: CDR1 SGHDT, CDR2 YYEEEE. The CDR3 is 11 amino acids. V shed 5 bases and J shed 4 bases, with 5 bases lying between them. CDR3 region: CASSLSDTQYF. DNA for the CDR3: TGTGCCAGCAGTCTCTCAGATACGCAGTATTTT.

CDR3 nucleotides: TGTGCCAGCTCACCACCGTGGGAAGGTTTCTATGGCTACACCTTC. Translated: CASSPPWEGFYGYTF. The rearrangement joins TRBV18 to TRBJ1-2; no clear D. CDR3 length: 15 amino acids. Germline V gives CDR1 KGHSH, CDR2 LQKENI. Trimming took off 0 bases at V and 4 bases at J, with 12 bases between the two ends.

The chain employs TRBV5-4 and TRBJ1-2; 7 positions match TRBD1. This CDR3 contains 15 residues. Trimming took 0 bases from V and 5 from J; bases not matched to a gene: 7. Germline CDR1 reads SGHNT; CDR2 reads YYREEE (reference sequence). The CDR3 DNA is TGTGCCAGCAGCTTGGAGAGGGGGCAGGGGTATGGCTACACCTTC. This translates into CASSLERGQGYGYTF.

The rearrangement uses TRBV6-5 and TRBJ1-1; 7 bases are shared with TRBD1. Trimming removed 5 bases from V and 6 bases from J; junction bases left unmatched: 6. The CDR3 sequence is 13 residues long. CDR1 and CDR2 from the germline V gene are MNHEY and SVGAGI. For the CDR3, the DNA is TGTGCCAGCAGTAGAACAGGGGAGGCTGAAGCTTTCTTT. It codes for CASSRTGEAEAFF.

CDR3 coding DNA: TGTGCCAGCAGCAGCCGGGACAGGGAGCCCGGGGAGCTGTTTTTT. It yields the protein CASSSRDREPGELFF. J is TRBJ2-2 and V is TRBV9, with 9 nucleotides matching TRBD1. The CDR3 loop spans 15 amino acids. The ends lost 4 bases at V and 6 bases at J; junction bases unmatched: 7. The germline V gene encodes CDR1 SGDLS and CDR2 YYNGEE.

A single count supports this clone. The J gene is TRBJ2-7, the V gene TRBV19; D gene uncertain. Trimming took 3 bases from V and 2 from J, leaving 11 bases between them. Germline assignment: CDR1 LNHDA and CDR2 SQIVND (reference sequence). The CDR3 totals 14 residues. The DNA of the CDR3 is TGTGCCAGTAGTATGGGTCCCCAACCCTACGAGCAGTACTTC. Encoded protein: CASSMGPQPYEQYF.

This clone was seen once. The chain joins TRBV4-1 to TRBJ1-5; D remains ambiguous. The V end lost 4 bases, the J end lost 5 bases, and 15 bases lay between the germline ends. The CDR3 totals 15 residues. The germline CDR1 and CDR2 sequences are MGHRA and YSYEKL. CDR3 in DNA: TGCGCCAGCAGCCGAGGTGAGACGGACTATCAGCCCCAGCATTTT. This codes for CASSRGETDYQPQHF.

This chain connects TRBV5-1 to TRBJ1-2; D is possibly TRBD1 (5 bases). The V gene's germline CDR1 is SGHRS and CDR2 YFSETQ. The CDR3 is 16 residues long. Between the trimmed V and J ends, which lost 0 bases and 8 bases, there was a span of 20 bases. The CDR3 nucleotides read TGCGCCAGCAGCTTGGGTGGCGGGTCGGGGACCGGAGGCTACACCTTC. Translated: CASSLGGGSGTGGYTF. The entire variable domain, with the rest obtained from reference TRBV5-1 and TRBJ1-2, is as follows: KAGVTQTPRYLIKTRGQQVTLSCSPISGHRSVSWYQQTPGQGLQFLFEYFSETQRNKGNFPGRFSGRQFSNSRSEMNVSTLELGDSALYLCASSLGGGSGTGGYTFGSGTRLTVV.

In this sample, this clone turned up once. CDR3 in amino acids: CASSIQAGTGSDEQFF. The CDR3 DNA follows: TGCGCCAGCAGCATTCAAGCCGGGACAGGGTCCGATGAGCAGTTCTTC. This chain connects TRBV5-1 to TRBJ2-1, with TRBD1 matching over 9 bases. CDR1 is SGHRS and CDR2 is YFSETQ in the germline V gene. The CDR3 consists of 16 residues. The V gene end was trimmed by 4 bases and the J gene end by 8 bases; junction bases not matched to a gene: 13.

The CDR3 DNA reads as TGTGCCAGTGGGGATTCACCCCTCCACTTT. This codes for CASGDSPLHF. This rearrangement joins TRBV12-3 or TRBV12-4 to TRBJ1-6; unclear D gene. Trimming stripped 9 bases from V and 8 bases from J, with 5 bases between. The CDR3 runs to 10 residues.

V and J are TRBV7-9 and TRBJ2-7; D may correspond to TRBD1 or TRBD2 (5 bases each). V lost 2 bases and J 2 bases, leaving 10 bases between the germline ends. This CDR3 spans 14 amino acids. Germline V gene sequence: CDR1 SEHNR, CDR2 FQNEAQ (reference sequence). The CDR3 region has the DNA TGTGCCAGCAGCTTATCAGGGACCCCCTACGAGCAGTACTTC. Its translation is CASSLSGTPYEQYF.

The J gene is TRBJ1-1, the V gene TRBV12-3 or TRBV12-4; no clear D gene. The CDR3 length is 13 residues. V was clipped by 7 bases and J by 1 base, with 10 bases between them. CDR3 DNA: TGTGCCAGCACCAAGGGAGGGAACACTGAAGCTTTCTTT. This encodes CASTKGGNTEAFF.

The chain uses TRBV3-1 (or the pseudogene TRBV3-2) and TRBJ1-2; D call uncertain. The CDR3 length is 15 residues. Germline lookup yields CDR1 LGHDT and CDR2 YNNKEL (reference sequence). The V end lost 1 base, the J end lost 7 bases, and 16 bases lay between the germline ends. The CDR3 nucleotides are TGTGCCAGCAGCCAAGGTGGTTCGGGGAAGTCTGGCTACACCTTC. Translated: CASSQGGSGKSGYTF.

This chain uses TRBV7-9 with TRBJ2-3; D tentatively fits TRBD1 or TRBD2 (5 bases each). This CDR3 has 16 residues. CDR1 is SEHNR and CDR2 is FQNEAQ in the germline V gene (reference sequence). The ends were cut back, 7 bases at V and 2 bases at J, with 19 bases in the middle. The CDR3 sequence is CASTKRGRDLTDTQYF. DNA for the CDR3: TGTGCCAGCACCAAAAGGGGACGGGACCTCACAGATACGCAGTATTTT.

V is TRBV5-8 and J is TRBJ1-4; D remains unclear. The V gene lost 0 bases and the J gene lost 7 bases, with 10 bases spanning the gap. This CDR3 has 14 residues. From germline, CDR1 is SGHTS and CDR2 YDEGEE. CDR3 loop: CASSLVSVGEKLFF. The DNA for the CDR3 is TGTGCCAGCAGCTTGGTTAGCGTGGGTGAAAAACTGTTTTTT.